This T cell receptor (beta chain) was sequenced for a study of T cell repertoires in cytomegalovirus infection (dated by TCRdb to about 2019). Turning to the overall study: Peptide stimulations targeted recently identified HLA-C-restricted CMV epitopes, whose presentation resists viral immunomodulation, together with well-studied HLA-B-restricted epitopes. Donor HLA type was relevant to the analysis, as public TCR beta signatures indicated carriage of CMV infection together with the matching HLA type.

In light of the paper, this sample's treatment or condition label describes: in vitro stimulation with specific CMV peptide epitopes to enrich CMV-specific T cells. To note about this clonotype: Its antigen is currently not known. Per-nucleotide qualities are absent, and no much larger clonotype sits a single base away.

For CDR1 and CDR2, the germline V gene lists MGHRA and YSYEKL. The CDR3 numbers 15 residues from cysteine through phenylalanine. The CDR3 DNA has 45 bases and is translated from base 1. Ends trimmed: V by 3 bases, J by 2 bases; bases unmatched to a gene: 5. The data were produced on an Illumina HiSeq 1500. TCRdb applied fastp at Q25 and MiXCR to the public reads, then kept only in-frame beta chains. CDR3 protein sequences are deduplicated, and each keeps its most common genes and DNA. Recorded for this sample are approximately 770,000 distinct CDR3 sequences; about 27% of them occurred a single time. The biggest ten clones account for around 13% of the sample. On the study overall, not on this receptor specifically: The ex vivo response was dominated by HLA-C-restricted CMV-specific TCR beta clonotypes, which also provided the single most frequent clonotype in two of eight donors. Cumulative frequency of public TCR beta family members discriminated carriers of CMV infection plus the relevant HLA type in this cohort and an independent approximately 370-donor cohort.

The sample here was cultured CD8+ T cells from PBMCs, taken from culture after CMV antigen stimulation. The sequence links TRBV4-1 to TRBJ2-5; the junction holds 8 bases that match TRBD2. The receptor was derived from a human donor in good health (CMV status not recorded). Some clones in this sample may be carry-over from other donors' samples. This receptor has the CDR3 CASSHFGGGQETQYF. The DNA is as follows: TGCGCCAGCAGCCATTTCGGGGGGGGGCAAGAGACCCAGTACTTC.